This TCR beta chain was sequenced in a study of CD8+ T cells in alopecia areata. Treatment here: oral pan-JAK inhibitor, 5-10 mg twice daily. Once RNA had been extracted, it was reverse transcribed into cDNA to act as the sequencing template. Here immunoSEQ multiplex PCR was the method, and the copy in TCRdb shows in-frame clones only, minus some. This sample has over 200,000 clones, with over 60% found just once. Here the sequenced sample was CD4+ T cells sorted from blood, taken at week 4, from a patient treated with tofacitinib. The sequence was collected from a human donor with alopecia areata.

The DNA of the CDR3 is TGTGCCAGCAGCCACGGACTAGCGGTAGAGACCCAGTACTTC. As protein: CASSHGLAVETQYF. The genes are TRBV11-3 and TRBJ2-5; 10 bases fit TRBD2. Per germline, CDR1 SGHNT and CDR2 YENEEA. V dropped 5 bases and J dropped 4; count of bases not matched to a gene: 4. The CDR3 is 14 amino acids.